This T cell receptor beta chain stems from a study of blood T cell repertoires in COVID-19. J lost 5 bases, V lost 7 bases, and 4 bases had no gene match. The CDR3 runs to 13 residues. The germline V gene has CDR1 MDHEN and CDR2 SYDVKM. Sequencing used immunoSEQ multiplex PCR; TCRdb keeps in-frame clones, though not all of them. Of about 47,000 clones listed, roughly 83% were seen once; the top ten hold approximately 2.5%. The sequenced sample was peripheral blood. The chain couples TRBV28 to TRBJ2-1; 8 bases align to TRBD2. This TCR derives from a man aged 45-60 years with acute or convalescent COVID-19. Written as DNA, the CDR3 is TGTGCCAGCACGGAAGCGGGAGACAATGAGCAGTTCTTC. Protein product: CASTEAGDNEQFF.